Listed below are T cell receptor beta chains from one sample, sequenced in a study of patients and donors after allogeneic stem cell transplantation. From the RT-PCR reads, TCRdb called clonotypes with MiXCR, one entry per CDR3 protein. Among approximately 200,000 distinct CDR3 sequences listed, less than 50% were seen once. Sequenced sample: blood, either unsorted or a sorted T cell fraction (not recorded which). The receptors shown here come from a human donor who was either an allogeneic HSCT recipient or a stem cell or donor lymphocyte infusion donor (not recorded which). It is not recorded whose cells these are; they may come from a transplant donor. Each CDR3 is given without its conserved first and last residue. D genes are given only for firm matches.

cdr3_aa: ASTPWDGSNQPQH
d_call: .
v_call: TRBV6-1

cdr3_aa: ASSLRGVQGKLF
d_call: .
v_call: TRBV7-2

cdr3_aa: ASSYRRGGSDEQF
d_call: TRBD2
v_call: TRBV12-3/TRBV12-4

cdr3_aa: SAREAGESSYGYT
d_call: .
v_call: TRBV20-1

cdr3_aa: ASSQDHGLVAMNTEAF
d_call: .
v_call: TRBV4-3

cdr3_aa: ASSHPGQGVYPDTEAF
d_call: TRBD1
v_call: TRBV4-1

cdr3_aa: ASSLSRVYRGYT
d_call: .
v_call: TRBV27

cdr3_aa: ASSGDRPTGELF
d_call: .
v_call: TRBV2

cdr3_aa: ASRRQGPFTNYGYT
d_call: .
v_call: TRBV21-1

cdr3_aa: ASSLAANTDTQY
d_call: .
v_call: TRBV7-9

cdr3_aa: ASSEVWTSGGDTQY
d_call: TRBD2
v_call: TRBV6-1

cdr3_aa: SASTLAGVNTGELF
d_call: TRBD2
v_call: TRBV20-1

cdr3_aa: ASSEDVGSGEQY
d_call: .
v_call: TRBV2

cdr3_aa: ASSLSGRTNEKLF
d_call: .
v_call: TRBV5-1

cdr3_aa: ASSPPDWSSTDTQY
d_call: .
v_call: TRBV7-2

cdr3_aa: ASSAGGGYGYT
d_call: .
v_call: TRBV12-3/TRBV12-4

cdr3_aa: ASSLATGGTEVF
d_call: TRBD1
v_call: TRBV7-8

cdr3_aa: ASSLTTGQGSYT
d_call: .
v_call: TRBV12-3/TRBV12-4

cdr3_aa: ASSYSNRGPTNEKLF
d_call: TRBD1
v_call: TRBV7-9

cdr3_aa: ASETVVQGVGELF
d_call: .
v_call: TRBV21-1

cdr3_aa: ASSQDGGDTEAF
d_call: .
v_call: TRBV3-1

cdr3_aa: ASELQENSPLH
d_call: .
v_call: TRBV28

cdr3_aa: ASSLLDQPQH
d_call: .
v_call: TRBV12-3/TRBV12-4

cdr3_aa: ASSPARGVSNQPQH
d_call: .
v_call: TRBV28

cdr3_aa: ASSQRGAGGYT
d_call: .
v_call: TRBV4-2

cdr3_aa: ASSSEAASYEQY
d_call: .
v_call: TRBV12-3/TRBV12-4

cdr3_aa: ASSLVLRWGTDTQY
d_call: .
v_call: TRBV7-9

cdr3_aa: ASSLSYRGPDTQY
d_call: TRBD1
v_call: TRBV27

cdr3_aa: AISERPSYGYT
d_call: .
v_call: TRBV10-3

cdr3_aa: ASSYTGTGYTEAF
d_call: TRBD1
v_call: TRBV6-2/TRBV6-3

cdr3_aa: ASSLVRRGNTQY
d_call: .
v_call: TRBV7-9

cdr3_aa: ASSLLAANQPQH
d_call: .
v_call: TRBV27

cdr3_aa: ASSLRDLQETQY
d_call: .
v_call: TRBV5-6

cdr3_aa: ASLLSPTFPSYSNQPQH
d_call: .
v_call: TRBV7-7

cdr3_aa: ASSRPASGGTDTQY
d_call: TRBD2
v_call: TRBV12-3/TRBV12-4

cdr3_aa: ASSQASVKWSSYEQY
d_call: .
v_call: TRBV4-1

cdr3_aa: ASSGGGFNEKLF
d_call: TRBD1
v_call: TRBV5-1

cdr3_aa: ASRRAGTSLEKLF
d_call: .
v_call: TRBV5-1

cdr3_aa: ASSQVGVGPQH
d_call: .
v_call: TRBV4-1

cdr3_aa: ASRDTSSGNTIY
d_call: .
v_call: TRBV6-1

cdr3_aa: ASSTDGNSYNEQF
d_call: .
v_call: TRBV11-2

cdr3_aa: ASSLGAGDAF
d_call: .
v_call: TRBV7-9

cdr3_aa: ASSFVTNYGYT
d_call: .
v_call: TRBV11-2

cdr3_aa: ASSFDWDPRYNEQF
d_call: .
v_call: TRBV27

cdr3_aa: ASSYSGRGSGYGYT
d_call: .
v_call: TRBV6-6

cdr3_aa: AISESLDRAHEQF
d_call: TRBD1
v_call: TRBV10-3

cdr3_aa: ASSIGLGDTQY
d_call: .
v_call: TRBV7-9

cdr3_aa: ASSGSGEGYNEQF
d_call: TRBD2
v_call: TRBV6-1

cdr3_aa: SAPRLAGDQETQY
d_call: TRBD2
v_call: TRBV20-1

cdr3_aa: ASSLSGGTNQPQH
d_call: .
v_call: TRBV12-3/TRBV12-4

cdr3_aa: ASSKSLGDYEQY
d_call: .
v_call: TRBV5-1

cdr3_aa: ASSQTGATNEKLF
d_call: TRBD1
v_call: TRBV7-2

cdr3_aa: SARGGANTEAF
d_call: .
v_call: TRBV20-1

cdr3_aa: SATDRVRQPQH
d_call: TRBD1
v_call: TRBV20-1

cdr3_aa: ATRPGQGTEKLF
d_call: TRBD1
v_call: TRBV10-3

cdr3_aa: ASSLVNTIY
d_call: .
v_call: TRBV12-3/TRBV12-4

cdr3_aa: SVSGSDTQY
d_call: .
v_call: TRBV29-1

cdr3_aa: ASSGTPGNTIY
d_call: .
v_call: TRBV5-1

cdr3_aa: ASSFTPTSGNTIY
d_call: .
v_call: TRBV11-2